Sequencing of this T cell receptor beta chain was carried out in a study of PD-1 blockade in classical Hodgkin lymphoma. Study-level results: Lower baseline TCR diversity was reported for newly diagnosed patients than for healthy donors. Although disease activity or prior therapy may be involved, causes of the repertoire differences remain undefined. Diversity similar to that of newly diagnosed patients was seen at baseline in complete responders.

A word on this clone: Its target is unknown.

The data were produced by immunoSEQ multiplex PCR, yet TCRdb's version contains in-frame clones alone and is incomplete. The sample yields 95,000 to 100,000 clones, around nine tenths seen once. Each and every patient relapsed after autologous stem cell transplantation, and patients got differing brentuximab vedotin exposure. Complete response, partial response or progressive disease was recorded as best response. The CDR3 is 15 amino acids. The V gene's germline CDR1 is LNHDA and CDR2 SQIVND (reference sequence). Trimming cost V 7 bases and J 4 bases, with 17 bases left between them. J is TRBJ1-3 and V is TRBV19; perhaps TRBD1 as D (6 bases). This receptor was obtained from a human donor with classical Hodgkin lymphoma. The sequenced sample was peripheral blood mononuclear cells (PBMCs), obtained before the second cycle of nivolumab. The CDR3 loop reads CASTQQGRGGNTIYF. The CDR3 DNA reads as TGTGCCAGTACCCAACAGGGAAGAGGAGGAAACACCATATATTTT.